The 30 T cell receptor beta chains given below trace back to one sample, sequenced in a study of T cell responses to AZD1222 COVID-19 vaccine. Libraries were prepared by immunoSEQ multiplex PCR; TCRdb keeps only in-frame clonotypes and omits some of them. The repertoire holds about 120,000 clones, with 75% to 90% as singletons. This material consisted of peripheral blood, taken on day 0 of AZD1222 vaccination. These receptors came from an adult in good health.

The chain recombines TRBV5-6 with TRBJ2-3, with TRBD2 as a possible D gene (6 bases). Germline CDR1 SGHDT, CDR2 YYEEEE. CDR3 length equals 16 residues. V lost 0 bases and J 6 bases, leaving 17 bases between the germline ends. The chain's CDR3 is CASSLAVSGEGDTQYF. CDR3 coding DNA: TGTGCCAGCAGCTTGGCCGTTAGCGGCGAGGGGGATACGCAGTATTTT.

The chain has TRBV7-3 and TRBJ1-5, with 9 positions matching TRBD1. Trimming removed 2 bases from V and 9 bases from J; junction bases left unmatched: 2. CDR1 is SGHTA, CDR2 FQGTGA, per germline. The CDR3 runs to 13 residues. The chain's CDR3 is CASSLGTGTPQHF. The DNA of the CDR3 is TGTGCCAGCAGCTTAGGGACAGGGACGCCCCAGCATTTT.

CDR3 coding DNA: TGTGCCAGCGCGAAAACCATCCGGGGGAACACCATATATTTT. Protein product: CASAKTIRGNTIYF. The rearrangement links TRBV27 to TRBJ1-3, with a tentative D call TRBD1 (5 bases). The CDR3 is made up of 14 amino acids. V lost 8 bases, J lost 7 bases, and 18 bases lay in between. CDR1 and CDR2 from the germline V gene are MNHEY and SMNVEV (reference sequence).

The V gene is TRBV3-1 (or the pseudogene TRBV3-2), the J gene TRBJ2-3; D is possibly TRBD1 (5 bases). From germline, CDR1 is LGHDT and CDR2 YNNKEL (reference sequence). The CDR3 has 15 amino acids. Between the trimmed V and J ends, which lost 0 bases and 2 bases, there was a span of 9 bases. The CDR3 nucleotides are TGTGCCAGCAGCCAAGACAGGGTGCTCACAGATACGCAGTATTTT. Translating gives CASSQDRVLTDTQYF.

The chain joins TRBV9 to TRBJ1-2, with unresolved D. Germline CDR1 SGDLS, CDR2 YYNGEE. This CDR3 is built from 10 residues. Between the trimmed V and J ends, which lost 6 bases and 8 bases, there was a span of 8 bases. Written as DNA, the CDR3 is TGTGCCAGCATCCCCCCCGGCTACACCTTC. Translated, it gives CASIPPGYTF.

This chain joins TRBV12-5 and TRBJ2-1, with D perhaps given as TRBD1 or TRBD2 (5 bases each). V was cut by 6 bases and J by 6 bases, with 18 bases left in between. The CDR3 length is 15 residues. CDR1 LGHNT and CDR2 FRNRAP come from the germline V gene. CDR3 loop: CASGMWGIGSNEQFF. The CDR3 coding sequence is TGTGCTAGTGGCATGTGGGGGATCGGTTCCAATGAGCAGTTCTTC.

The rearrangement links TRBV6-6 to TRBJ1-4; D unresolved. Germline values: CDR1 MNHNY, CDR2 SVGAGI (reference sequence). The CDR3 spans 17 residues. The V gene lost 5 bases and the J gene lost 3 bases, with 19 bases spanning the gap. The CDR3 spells CASSPGVPGRANEKLFF. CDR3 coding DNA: TGTGCCAGCAGTCCAGGTGTTCCTGGTAGGGCTAATGAAAAACTGTTTTTT.

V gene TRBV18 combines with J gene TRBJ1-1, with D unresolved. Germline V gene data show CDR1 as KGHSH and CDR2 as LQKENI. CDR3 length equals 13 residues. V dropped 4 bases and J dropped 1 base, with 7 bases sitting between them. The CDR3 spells CASSRTANTEAFF. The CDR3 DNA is TGTGCCAGCTCACGCACAGCGAACACTGAAGCTTTCTTT.

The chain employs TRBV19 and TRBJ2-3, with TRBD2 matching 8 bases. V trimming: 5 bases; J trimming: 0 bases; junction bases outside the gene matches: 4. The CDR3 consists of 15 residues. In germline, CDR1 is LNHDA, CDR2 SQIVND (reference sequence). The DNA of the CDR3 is TGTGCCAGTAGTCGAGCGGGGGTAAGCACAGATACGCAGTATTTT. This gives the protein CASSRAGVSTDTQYF.

The CDR3 sequence: CASSHGHSPLHF. In nucleotides, the CDR3 is TGTGCCAGCAGCCATGGACATTCACCCCTCCACTTT. The gene calls are TRBV14 and TRBJ1-6; D gene uncertain. The germline gives CDR1 SGHDN, CDR2 FVKESK. V lost 3 bases to trimming and J lost 8 bases, with 5 bases between them. This CDR3 spans 12 amino acids.

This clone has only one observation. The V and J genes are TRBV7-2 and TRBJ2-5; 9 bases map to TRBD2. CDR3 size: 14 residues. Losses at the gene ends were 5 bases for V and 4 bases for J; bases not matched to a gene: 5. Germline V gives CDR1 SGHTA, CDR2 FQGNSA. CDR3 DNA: TGTGCCAGCAGCCGGGGACTAGCAGGAGAGACCCAGTACTTC. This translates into CASSRGLAGETQYF.

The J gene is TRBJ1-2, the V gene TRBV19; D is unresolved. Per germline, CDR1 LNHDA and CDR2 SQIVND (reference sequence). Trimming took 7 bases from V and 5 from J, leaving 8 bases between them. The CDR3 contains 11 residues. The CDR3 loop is CASTTEYGYTF. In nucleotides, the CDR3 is TGTGCCAGTACTACGGAGTATGGCTACACCTTC.

The CDR3 DNA sequence: TGTGCCAGTAGTATCCGCTCTATTGACAATGAGCAGTTCTTC. Translated, it gives CASSIRSIDNEQFF. The chain has TRBV19 and TRBJ2-1; the D is unclear. V shed 3 bases and J shed 5 bases, with 11 bases lying between them. The CDR3 is 14 residues long. Germline V CDR1 and CDR2: LNHDA, SQIVND (reference sequence).

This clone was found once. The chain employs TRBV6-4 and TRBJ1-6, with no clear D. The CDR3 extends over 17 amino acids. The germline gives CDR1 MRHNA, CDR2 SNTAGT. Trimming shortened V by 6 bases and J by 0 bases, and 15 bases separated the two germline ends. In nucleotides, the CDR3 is TGTGCCAGCAGCCCGATCGAGGGAAGCTCCTATAATTCACCCCTCCACTTT. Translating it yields CASSPIEGSSYNSPLHF.

In DNA form, the CDR3 reads TGTGCCAGCAGCTTAGGCTCCGGGACGCTTGGTCCCCAGCATTTT. It yields the protein CASSLGSGTLGPQHF. This chain connects TRBV7-2 to TRBJ1-5, with D maybe TRBD1 (5 bases). The CDR3 length is 15 residues. V lost 1 base, J lost 10 bases, and 17 bases lay in between. Germline lookup yields CDR1 SGHTA and CDR2 FQGNSA. Based on the CDR3 plus reference TRBV7-2 and TRBJ1-5, the full variable domain is GAGVSQSPSNKVTEKGKDVELRCDPISGHTALYWYRQSLGQGLEFLIYFQGNSAPDKSGLPSDRFSAERTGGSVSTLTIQRTQQEDSAVYLCASSLGSGTLGPQHFGDGTRLSIL.

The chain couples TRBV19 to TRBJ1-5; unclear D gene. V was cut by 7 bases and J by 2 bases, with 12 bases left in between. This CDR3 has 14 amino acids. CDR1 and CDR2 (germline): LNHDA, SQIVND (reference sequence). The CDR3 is CASKGLSGNQPQHF. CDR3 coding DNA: TGTGCCAGTAAGGGTTTGTCGGGCAATCAGCCCCAGCATTTT.

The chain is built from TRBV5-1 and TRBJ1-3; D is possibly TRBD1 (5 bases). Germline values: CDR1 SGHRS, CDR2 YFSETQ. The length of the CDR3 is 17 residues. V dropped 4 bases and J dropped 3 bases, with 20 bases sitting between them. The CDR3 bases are TGCGCCAGCAGCCTGGGTTCTCGGGGCCTCCATGGAAACACCATATATTTT. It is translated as CASSLGSRGLHGNTIYF.

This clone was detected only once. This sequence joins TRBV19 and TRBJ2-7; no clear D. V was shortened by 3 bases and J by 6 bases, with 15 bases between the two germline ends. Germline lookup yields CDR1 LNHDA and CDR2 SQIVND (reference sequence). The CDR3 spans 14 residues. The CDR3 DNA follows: TGTGCCAGTAGTATGTACGGTCTGAGTCGCGAGCAGTACTTC. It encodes CASSMYGLSREQYF.

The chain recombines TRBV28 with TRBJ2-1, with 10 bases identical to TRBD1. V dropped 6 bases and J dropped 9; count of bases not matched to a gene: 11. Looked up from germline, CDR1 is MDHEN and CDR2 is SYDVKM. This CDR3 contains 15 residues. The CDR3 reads CASSPRDRGTGEQFF. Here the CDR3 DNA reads TGTGCCAGCAGCCCCCGGGACAGGGGAACGGGTGAGCAGTTCTTC.

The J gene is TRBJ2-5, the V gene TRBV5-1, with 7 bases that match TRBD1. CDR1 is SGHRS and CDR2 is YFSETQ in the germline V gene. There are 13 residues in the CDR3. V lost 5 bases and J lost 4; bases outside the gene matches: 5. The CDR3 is CASRKGAGETQYF. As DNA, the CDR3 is TGCGCCAGCAGGAAGGGGGCCGGAGAGACCCAGTACTTC.

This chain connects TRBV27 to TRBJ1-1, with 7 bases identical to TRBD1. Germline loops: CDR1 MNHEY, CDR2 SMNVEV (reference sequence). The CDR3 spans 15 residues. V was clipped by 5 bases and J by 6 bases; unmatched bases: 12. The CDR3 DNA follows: TGTGCCAGCAGTCCCCTGACAGGGAGTTTCGCTGAAGCTTTCTTT. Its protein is CASSPLTGSFAEAFF.

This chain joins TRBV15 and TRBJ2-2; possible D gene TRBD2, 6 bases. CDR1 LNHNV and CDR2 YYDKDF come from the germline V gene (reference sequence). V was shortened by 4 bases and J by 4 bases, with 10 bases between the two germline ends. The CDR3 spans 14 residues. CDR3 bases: TGTGCCACCAGCATTGGGGGAGGCACCGGGGAGCTGTTTTTT. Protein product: CATSIGGGTGELFF. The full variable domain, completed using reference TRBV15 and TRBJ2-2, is DAMVIQNPRYQVTQFGKPVTLSCSQTLNHNVMYWYQQKSSQAPKLLFHYYDKDFNNEADTPDNFQSRRPNTSFCFLDIRSPGLGDTAMYLCATSIGGGTGELFFGEGSRLTVL.

This CDR3 reads CATRRGERNQPQHF. DNA for the CDR3: TGTGCCACCAGAAGGGGGGAACGCAATCAGCCCCAGCATTTT. V gene TRBV6-4 combines with J gene TRBJ1-5; maybe TRBD1 (6 bases). Germline V gene sequence: CDR1 MRHNA, CDR2 SNTAGT. The CDR3 spans 14 residues. V lost 10 bases and J lost 2, with 15 bases in between.

The CDR3 here is CASSYPPLAGRGEQYF. CDR3 nucleotides: TGTGCCAGCAGTTACCCCCCACTAGCGGGACGGGGCGAGCAGTACTTC. The gene calls are TRBV6-2 or TRBV6-3 and TRBJ2-7; 10 positions match TRBD2. Germline lookup yields CDR1 MNHEY and CDR2 SVGEGT. This CDR3 comprises 16 residues. V shed 2 bases, J shed 6 bases, and the junction held 10 bases outside the gene matches.

The CDR3 spells CASSLGGVNQPQHF. The CDR3 nucleotides read TGTGCCAGCAGCTTGGGGGGGGTTAATCAGCCCCAGCATTTT. The chain joins TRBV6-2 or TRBV6-3 to TRBJ1-5, with a possible D match to TRBD1 (5 bases). V was pared by 6 bases and J by 4 bases, with 13 bases between. This CDR3 contains 14 residues. Per the germline V gene, CDR1 is MNHEY and CDR2 is SVGEGT.

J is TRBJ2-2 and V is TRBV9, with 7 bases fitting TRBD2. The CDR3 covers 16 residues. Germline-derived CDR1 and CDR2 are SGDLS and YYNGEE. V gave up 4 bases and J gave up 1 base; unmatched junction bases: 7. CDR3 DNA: TGTGCCAGCAGCCAGCAGGGCGGGGGGAACACCGGGGAGCTGTTTTTT. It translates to CASSQQGGGNTGELFF.

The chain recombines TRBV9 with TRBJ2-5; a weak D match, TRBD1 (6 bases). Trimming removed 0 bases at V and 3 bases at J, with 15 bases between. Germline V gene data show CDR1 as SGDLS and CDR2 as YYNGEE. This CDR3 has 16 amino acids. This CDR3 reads CASSVEAGGREETQYF. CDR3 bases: TGTGCCAGCAGCGTAGAAGCTGGGGGCAGGGAAGAGACCCAGTACTTC.

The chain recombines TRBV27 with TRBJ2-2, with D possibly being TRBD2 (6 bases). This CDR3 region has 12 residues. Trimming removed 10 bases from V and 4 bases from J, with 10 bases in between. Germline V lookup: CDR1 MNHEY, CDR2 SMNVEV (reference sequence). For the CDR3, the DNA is TGTGCCATCCGGAGGGGCACCGGGGAGCTGTTTTTT. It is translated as CAIRRGTGELFF.

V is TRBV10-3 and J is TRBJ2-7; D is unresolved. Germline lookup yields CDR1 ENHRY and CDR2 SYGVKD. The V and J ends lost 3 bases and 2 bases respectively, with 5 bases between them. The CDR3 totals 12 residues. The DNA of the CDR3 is TGTGCCATCAGTGACAGAGCCTACGAGCAGTACTTC. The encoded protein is CAISDRAYEQYF.

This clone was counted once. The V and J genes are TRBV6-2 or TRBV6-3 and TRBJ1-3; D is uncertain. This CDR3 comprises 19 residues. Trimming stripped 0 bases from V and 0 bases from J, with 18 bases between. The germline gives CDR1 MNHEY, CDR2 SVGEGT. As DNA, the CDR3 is TGTGCCAGCAGTTACTCGATTTTCTCAAGGCGATACTCTGGAAACACCATATATTTT. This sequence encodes CASSYSIFSRRYSGNTIYF.